Listed below are T cell receptor beta chains from one sample, sequenced in a study of HIV-infected patients and healthy controls. TCRdb reprocessed the 5' RACE reads with MiXCR, giving one entry per CDR3 protein. The data show under 70,000 distinct CDR3 sequences, with 15% to 20% seen just once and over 1.1% held by the top ten. Sequenced sample: CD4+ T cells from blood. The source of these receptors is a human donor in good health. Both conserved end residues are part of each CDR3. The D gene is left open where the match is weak. Clone sizes are given selectively: once, few, many, or a class where the clone is expanded.

D	size	V	J	DNA	CDR3
.	.	TRBV29-1	TRBJ2-5	TGCAGCGTTGGGGGCCTTTTGGAGACCCAGTACTTC	CSVGGLLETQYF
TRBD1	.	TRBV12-3/TRBV12-4	TRBJ1-1	TGTGCCAGCAGTCTACAGGGGGCCAGCACTGAAGCTTTCTTT	CASSLQGASTEAFF
.	many	TRBV4-2	TRBJ2-6	TGTGCCAGCAGCCAAGAGTTGAGTCTCTCTGGGGCCAACGTCCTGACTTTC	CASSQELSLSGANVLTF
TRBD1	.	TRBV7-8	TRBJ1-1	TGTGCCAGCAGCAGGAGGACAGGGGGGGACACTGAAGCTTTCTTT	CASSRRTGGDTEAFF
TRBD2	many	TRBV5-1	TRBJ2-1	TGCGCCAGCAGCTTGGATAGCGGGGGGCTCAATGAGCAGTTCTTC	CASSLDSGGLNEQFF
TRBD2	.	TRBV12-3/TRBV12-4	TRBJ2-1	TGTGCCAGCAGTCCTCTAGGGGGCGGGAGGGCCAGTGAGCAGTTCTTC	CASSPLGGGRASEQFF
TRBD1	few	TRBV7-9	TRBJ2-7	TGTGCCAGCACCAGGACAGGGAGCGACGAGCAGTACTTC	CASTRTGSDEQYF
.	.	TRBV28	TRBJ1-4	TGTGCCAGCAGTTCTCCCGGGGCTACGTTCGCAACTAATGAAAAACTGTTTTTT	CASSSPGATFATNEKLFF
.	few	TRBV10-3	TRBJ1-3	TGTGCCATCGGTAGTACAAACCGGGACTCCAGCTCTGGAAACACCATATATTTT	CAIGSTNRDSSSGNTIYF
.	few	TRBV3-1	TRBJ1-6	TGTGCCAGCAGCCCCAGGGCGAATTCACCCCTCCACTTT	CASSPRANSPLHF
.	few	TRBV25-1	TRBJ1-4	TGTGCCAGCAGTGGGCCCAGGGGTCTGGGTGAAAAACTGTTTTTT	CASSGPRGLGEKLFF
.	.	TRBV29-1	TRBJ1-1	TGCAGCGTTGGGGGTCGCCTGAACATGAACACTGAAGCTTTCTTT	CSVGGRLNMNTEAFF
TRBD1	few	TRBV4-2	TRBJ1-6	TGTGCCAGCAGCCGAGAAGGACAGGGGGATTATTCACCCCTCCACTTT	CASSREGQGDYSPLHF
TRBD2	few	TRBV5-4	TRBJ2-1	TGTGCCAGCAGCACCAGGACTAGCGGGAGCGTAGATGAGCAGTTCTTC	CASSTRTSGSVDEQFF
.	.	TRBV12-3/TRBV12-4	TRBJ2-3	TGTGCCAGCAGCCCCTTCCGGGAGTGGAACACAGATACGCAGTATTTT	CASSPFREWNTDTQYF
.	few	TRBV6-6	TRBJ1-3	TGTGCCAGCAGTACGACCTCTGGAAACACCATATATTTT	CASSTTSGNTIYF
.	many	TRBV27	TRBJ2-3	TGTGCCAGCAGTTTAAGGGGGACCACAGATACGCAGTATTTT	CASSLRGTTDTQYF
.	few	TRBV4-1	TRBJ2-1	TGCGCCAGCAGCCAAGCGGGGCAGTTCTACAATGAGCAGTTCTTC	CASSQAGQFYNEQFF
.	.	TRBV4-1	TRBJ1-2	TGCGCCAGCAGCCAAGATTGGGGGATGGCGGCAGTCTATGGCTACACCTTC	CASSQDWGMAAVYGYTF
TRBD1	few	TRBV12-3/TRBV12-4	TRBJ2-1	TGTGCCAGCAGTTTAGGAAGGGGACAGGGGTATGAGCAGTTCTTC	CASSLGRGQGYEQFF
.	.	TRBV11-3	TRBJ2-5	TGTGCCAGCAGCAATGCCTATTCGTACCAAGAGACCCAGTACTTC	CASSNAYSYQETQYF
.	many	TRBV6-2/TRBV6-3	TRBJ1-5	TGTGCCAGCAGCGCATACCACAATCAGCCCCAGCATTTT	CASSAYHNQPQHF
.	many	TRBV5-1	TRBJ1-5	TGCGCCAGCAGCTTGGGGGCGACAGGAGATCAGCCCCAGCATTTT	CASSLGATGDQPQHF
TRBD2	many	TRBV18	TRBJ2-3	TGTGCCAGCTCATCCTATAGCGGGGGAGGCACAGATACGCAGTATTTT	CASSSYSGGGTDTQYF
TRBD1	many	TRBV6-6	TRBJ1-1	TGTGCCAGCAGTTCCCAGACAGGGGAAGCTTTCTTT	CASSSQTGEAFF
TRBD2	many	TRBV5-1	TRBJ2-3	TGCGCCAGCAGCTTGCGAGGCTGGGCGGGGGGGCAGGATACGCAGTATTTT	CASSLRGWAGGQDTQYF
.	.	TRBV18	TRBJ2-4	TGTGCCAGCTCACCACCTGGGGCAGCCAAAAACATTCAGTACTTC	CASSPPGAAKNIQYF
.	few	TRBV4-2	TRBJ2-2	TGTGCCAGCAGCCCCGGGGACAAGAACACCGGGGAGCTGTTTTTT	CASSPGDKNTGELFF
.	few	TRBV20-1	TRBJ2-7	TGCAGTGCTAGTCACCGGGACCATCTCGAGCAGTACTTC	CSASHRDHLEQYF
.	.	TRBV7-2	TRBJ1-5	TGTGCCAGCAGCTTAGACAGGGTTCAGCCCCAGCATTTT	CASSLDRVQPQHF
.	.	TRBV18	TRBJ2-3	TGTGCCAGCTCACCAACGCGGGGAGAACCGGGATTGGAAGATACGCAGTATTTT	CASSPTRGEPGLEDTQYF
TRBD1	few	TRBV5-1	TRBJ1-2	TGCGCCAGCAGCGACGGGACAGGGGGCGCATTGGAGGTTCTGGACTATGGCTACACCTTC	CASSDGTGGALEVLDYGYTF
.	many	TRBV7-3	TRBJ2-3	TGTGCCAGCAGCTTAGACCCTTTGACAGATACGCAGTATTTT	CASSLDPLTDTQYF
TRBD1	.	TRBV4-1	TRBJ2-3	TGCGCCAGCAGCCAAACGCCGCCGGGACAGGGCTCTCTCCATACGCAGTATTTT	CASSQTPPGQGSLHTQYF
.	.	TRBV11-2	TRBJ2-5	TGTGCCAGCAGCTTAGGAAGGGTCGGAAGGGAGACCCAGTACTTC	CASSLGRVGRETQYF
TRBD2	.	TRBV6-2/TRBV6-3	TRBJ2-3	TGTGCCAGCAGTTACGGTGGGACTAGCATCACAGATACGCAGTATTTT	CASSYGGTSITDTQYF
TRBD1	few	TRBV25-1	TRBJ1-6	TGTGCCAGCAGTGAGGGGACAGTTTTTGGTCCCCTCCACTTT	CASSEGTVFGPLHF
TRBD1	once	TRBV5-1	TRBJ1-1	TGCGCCAGCAGCTTGGGGCTAATGGACAGGGGGAAAAAGAACACTGAAGCTTTCTTT	CASSLGLMDRGKKNTEAFF
.	.	TRBV29-1	TRBJ1-2	TGCAGCGTTGGTGGGCGTCTTGCCTATGGCTACACCTTC	CSVGGRLAYGYTF
.	.	TRBV7-6	TRBJ1-4	TGTGCCAGCAGCTTAGCAGACAGGCCCGGAGGGAAACTGTTTTTT	CASSLADRPGGKLFF
TRBD1	.	TRBV29-1	TRBJ1-1	TGCAGCGTTGGGGGGACAGGAGGAAACACTGAAGCTTTCTTT	CSVGGTGGNTEAFF